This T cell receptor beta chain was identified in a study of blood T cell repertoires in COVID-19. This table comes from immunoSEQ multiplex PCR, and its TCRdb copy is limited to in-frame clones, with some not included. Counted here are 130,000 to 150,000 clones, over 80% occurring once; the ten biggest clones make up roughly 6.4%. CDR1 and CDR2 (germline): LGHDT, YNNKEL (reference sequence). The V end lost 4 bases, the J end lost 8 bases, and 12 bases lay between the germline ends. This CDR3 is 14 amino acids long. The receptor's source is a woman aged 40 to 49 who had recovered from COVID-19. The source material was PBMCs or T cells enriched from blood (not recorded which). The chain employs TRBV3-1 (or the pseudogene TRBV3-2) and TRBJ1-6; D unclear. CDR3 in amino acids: CASSPGSFYSPLHF. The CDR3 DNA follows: TGTGCCAGCAGCCCCGGGTCCTTCTATTCACCCCTCCACTTT.